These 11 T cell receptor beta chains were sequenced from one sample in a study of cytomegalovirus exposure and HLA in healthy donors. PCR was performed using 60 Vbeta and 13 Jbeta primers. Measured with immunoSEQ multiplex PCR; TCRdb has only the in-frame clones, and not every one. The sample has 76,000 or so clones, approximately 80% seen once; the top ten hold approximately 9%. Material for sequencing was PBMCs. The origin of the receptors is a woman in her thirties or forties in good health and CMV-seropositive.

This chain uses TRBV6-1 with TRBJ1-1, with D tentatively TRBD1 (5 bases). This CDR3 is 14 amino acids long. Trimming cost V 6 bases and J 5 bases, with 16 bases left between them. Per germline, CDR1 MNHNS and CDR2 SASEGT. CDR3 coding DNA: TGTGCCAGCAGACCGACGGGGGAGGGGACTGAAGCTTTCTTT. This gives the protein CASRPTGEGTEAFF.

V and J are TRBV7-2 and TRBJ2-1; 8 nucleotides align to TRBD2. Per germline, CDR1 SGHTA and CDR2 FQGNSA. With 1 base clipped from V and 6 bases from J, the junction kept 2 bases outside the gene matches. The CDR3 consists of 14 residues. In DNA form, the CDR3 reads TGTGCCAGCAGCTTAGGTCGGGGGGGCAATGAGCAGTTCTTC. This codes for CASSLGRGGNEQFF.

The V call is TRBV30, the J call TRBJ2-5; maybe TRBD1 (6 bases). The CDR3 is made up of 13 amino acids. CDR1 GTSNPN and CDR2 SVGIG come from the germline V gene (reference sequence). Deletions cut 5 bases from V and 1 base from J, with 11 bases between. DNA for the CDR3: TGTGCCTGGGACCCAGGGGCCCAAGAGACCCAGTACTTC. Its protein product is CAWDPGAQETQYF.

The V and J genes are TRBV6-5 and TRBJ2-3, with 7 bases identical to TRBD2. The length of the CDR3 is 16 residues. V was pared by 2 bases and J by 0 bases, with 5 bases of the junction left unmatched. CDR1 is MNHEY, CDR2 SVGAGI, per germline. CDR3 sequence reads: CASSYRTSTSTDTQYF. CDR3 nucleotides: TGTGCCAGCAGTTACCGGACTAGTACTAGCACAGATACGCAGTATTTT.

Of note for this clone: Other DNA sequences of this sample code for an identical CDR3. CDR3 sequence: CASSYRGNQPQHF. CDR3 DNA sequence: TGTGCCAGCAGCTACCGGGGCAATCAGCCCCAGCATTTT. This chain joins TRBV7-2 and TRBJ1-5; D gene ambiguous. CDR1 and CDR2 from the germline V gene are SGHTA and FQGNSA. CDR3 size: 13 residues. Trimming removed 4 bases from V and 2 bases from J, with 6 bases in between.

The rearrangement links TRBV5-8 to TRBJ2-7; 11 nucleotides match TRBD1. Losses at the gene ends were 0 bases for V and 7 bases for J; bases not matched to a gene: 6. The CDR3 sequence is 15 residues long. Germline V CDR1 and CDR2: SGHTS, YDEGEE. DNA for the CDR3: TGTGCCAGCAGCTTGGCTGGGACAGGGGGAAAGGAGCAGTACTTC. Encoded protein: CASSLAGTGGKEQYF.

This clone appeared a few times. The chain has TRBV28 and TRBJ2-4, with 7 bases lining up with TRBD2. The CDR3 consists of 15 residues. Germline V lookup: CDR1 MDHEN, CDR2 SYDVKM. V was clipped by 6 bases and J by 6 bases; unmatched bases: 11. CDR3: CASRPPFGGVNIQYF. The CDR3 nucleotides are TGTGCCAGCAGGCCCCCTTTTGGGGGGGTAAACATTCAGTACTTC.

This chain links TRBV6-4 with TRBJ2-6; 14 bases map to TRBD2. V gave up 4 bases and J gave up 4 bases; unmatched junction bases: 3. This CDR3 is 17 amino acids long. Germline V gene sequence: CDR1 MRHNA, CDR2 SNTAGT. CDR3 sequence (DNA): TGTGCCAGCAGTGGGACTAGCGGGGGGCAAGGGGCCAACGTCCTGACTTTC. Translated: CASSGTSGGQGANVLTF.

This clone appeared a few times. The CDR3 sequence: CASSYGTSNGEQFF. The CDR3 bases are TGCGCCAGCAGTTACGGGACTAGCAACGGTGAGCAGTTCTTC. This sequence joins TRBV4-3 and TRBJ2-1; 9 nucleotides match TRBD2. CDR1 is LGHNA, CDR2 YSLEER, per germline. The CDR3 runs to 14 residues. V lost 6 bases and J lost 9; bases outside the gene matches: 9.

The CDR3: CATSREPRSTGFYGYTF. The DNA of the CDR3 is TGTGCCACCAGCAGAGAACCCCGGTCGACAGGGTTCTATGGCTACACCTTC. The chain links TRBV15 to TRBJ1-2; 7 nucleotides line up with TRBD1. Trimming at V came to 0 bases and at J to 4 bases, leaving 11 bases not matched to a gene. Germline CDR1 is LNHNV and CDR2 is YYDKDF (reference sequence). The CDR3 loop spans 17 amino acids.

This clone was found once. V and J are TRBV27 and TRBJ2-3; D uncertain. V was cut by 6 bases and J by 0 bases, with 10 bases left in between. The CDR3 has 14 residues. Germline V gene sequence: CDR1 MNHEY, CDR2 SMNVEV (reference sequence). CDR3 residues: CASRYLPSTDTQYF. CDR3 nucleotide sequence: TGTGCCAGCAGATACCTACCTAGCACAGATACGCAGTATTTT.